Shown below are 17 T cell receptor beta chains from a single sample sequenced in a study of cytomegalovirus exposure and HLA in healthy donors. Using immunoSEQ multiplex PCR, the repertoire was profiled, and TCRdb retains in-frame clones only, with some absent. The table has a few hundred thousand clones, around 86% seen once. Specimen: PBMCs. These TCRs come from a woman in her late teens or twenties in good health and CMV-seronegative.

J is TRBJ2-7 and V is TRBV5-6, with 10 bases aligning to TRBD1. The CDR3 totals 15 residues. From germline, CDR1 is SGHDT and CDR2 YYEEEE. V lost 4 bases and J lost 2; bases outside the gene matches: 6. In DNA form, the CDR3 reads TGTGCCAGCAGCGCCTCCGGGACAGGGGCCTACGAGCAGTACTTC. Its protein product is CASSASGTGAYEQYF.

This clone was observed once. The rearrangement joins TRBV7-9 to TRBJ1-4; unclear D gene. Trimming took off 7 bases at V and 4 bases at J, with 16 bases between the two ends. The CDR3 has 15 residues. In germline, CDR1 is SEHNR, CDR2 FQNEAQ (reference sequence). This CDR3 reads CASTRYQEGNEKLFF. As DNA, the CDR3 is TGTGCCAGCACCCGGTACCAGGAGGGTAATGAAAAACTGTTTTTT. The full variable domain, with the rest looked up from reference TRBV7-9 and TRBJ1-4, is DTGVSQNPRHKITKRGQNVTFRCDPISEHNRLYWYRQTLGQGPEFLTYFQNEAQLEKSRLLSDRFSAERPKGSFSTLEIQRTEQGDSAMYLCASTRYQEGNEKLFFGSGTQLSVL.

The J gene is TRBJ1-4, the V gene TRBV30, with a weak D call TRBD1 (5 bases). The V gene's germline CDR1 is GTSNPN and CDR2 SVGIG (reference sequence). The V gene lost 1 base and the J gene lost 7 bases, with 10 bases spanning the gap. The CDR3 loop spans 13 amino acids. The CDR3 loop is CAWSAQGPEKLFF. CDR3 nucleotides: TGTGCCTGGAGTGCCCAGGGCCCTGAAAAACTGTTTTTT.

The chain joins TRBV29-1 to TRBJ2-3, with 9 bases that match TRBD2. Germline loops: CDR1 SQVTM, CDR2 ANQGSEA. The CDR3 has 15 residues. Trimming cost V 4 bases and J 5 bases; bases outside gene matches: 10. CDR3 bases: TGCAGCGTTGGTCTAGCGGGGCCGGTAGAAGATACGCAGTATTTT. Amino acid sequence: CSVGLAGPVEDTQYF.

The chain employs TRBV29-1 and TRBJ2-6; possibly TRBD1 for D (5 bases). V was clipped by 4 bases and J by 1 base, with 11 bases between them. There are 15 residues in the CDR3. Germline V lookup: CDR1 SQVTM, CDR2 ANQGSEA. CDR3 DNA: TGCAGCGTTGGGACATCAACATCTGGGGCCAACGTCCTGACTTTC. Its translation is CSVGTSTSGANVLTF.

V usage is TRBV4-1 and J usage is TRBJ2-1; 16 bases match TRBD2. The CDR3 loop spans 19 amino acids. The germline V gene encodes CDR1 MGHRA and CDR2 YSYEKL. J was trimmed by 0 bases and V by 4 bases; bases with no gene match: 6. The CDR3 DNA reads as TGCGCCAGCAGCCCGTACGGGACTAGCGGGAGGGACTCCTACAATGAGCAGTTCTTC. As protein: CASSPYGTSGRDSYNEQFF.

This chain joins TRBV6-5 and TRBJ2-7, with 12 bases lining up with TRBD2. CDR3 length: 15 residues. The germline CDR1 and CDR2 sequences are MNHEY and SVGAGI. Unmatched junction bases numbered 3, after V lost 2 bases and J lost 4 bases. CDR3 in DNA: TGTGCCAGCAGTTACATCCTAGCGGGAGGGTACGAGCAGTACTTC. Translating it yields CASSYILAGGYEQYF.

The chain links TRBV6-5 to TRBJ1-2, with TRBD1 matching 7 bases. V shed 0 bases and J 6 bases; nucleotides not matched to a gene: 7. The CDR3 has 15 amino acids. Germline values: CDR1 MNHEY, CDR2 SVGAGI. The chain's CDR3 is CASSYSGTVLHGYTF. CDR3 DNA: TGTGCCAGCAGTTACTCAGGGACAGTGTTGCATGGCTACACCTTC.

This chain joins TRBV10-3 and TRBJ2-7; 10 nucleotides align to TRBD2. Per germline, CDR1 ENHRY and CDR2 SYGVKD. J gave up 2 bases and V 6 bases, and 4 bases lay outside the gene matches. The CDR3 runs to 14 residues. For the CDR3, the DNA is TGTGCCATCAGGAGCGGGGGGGCCACCTACGAGCAGTACTTC. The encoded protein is CAIRSGGATYEQYF.

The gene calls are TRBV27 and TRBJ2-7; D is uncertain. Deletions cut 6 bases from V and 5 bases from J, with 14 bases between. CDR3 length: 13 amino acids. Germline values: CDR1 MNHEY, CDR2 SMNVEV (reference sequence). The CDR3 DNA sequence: TGTGCCAGCAGCCCAACGGTCCTCCACGAGCAGTACTTC. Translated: CASSPTVLHEQYF.

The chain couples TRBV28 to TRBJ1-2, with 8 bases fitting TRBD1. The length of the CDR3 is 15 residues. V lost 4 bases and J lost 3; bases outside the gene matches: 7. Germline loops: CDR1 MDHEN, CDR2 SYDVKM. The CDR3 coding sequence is TGTGCCAGCAGTTCTGGACAGGGAAGGGACTATGGCTACACCTTC. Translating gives CASSSGQGRDYGYTF.

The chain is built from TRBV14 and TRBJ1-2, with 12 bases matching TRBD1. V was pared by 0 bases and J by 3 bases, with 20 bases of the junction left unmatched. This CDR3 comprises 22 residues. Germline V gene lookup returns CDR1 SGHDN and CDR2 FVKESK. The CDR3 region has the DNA TGTGCCAGCAGCCAAGATCTTTCCACCGGGACAGGGGGCGACGGGTTGGACTATGGCTACACCTTC. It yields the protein CASSQDLSTGTGGDGLDYGYTF.

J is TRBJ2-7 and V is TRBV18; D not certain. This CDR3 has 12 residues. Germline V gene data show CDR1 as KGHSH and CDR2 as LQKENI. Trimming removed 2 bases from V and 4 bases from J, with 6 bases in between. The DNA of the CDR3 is TGTGCCAGCTCACCAACGGAGTACGAGCAGTACTTC. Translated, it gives CASSPTEYEQYF.

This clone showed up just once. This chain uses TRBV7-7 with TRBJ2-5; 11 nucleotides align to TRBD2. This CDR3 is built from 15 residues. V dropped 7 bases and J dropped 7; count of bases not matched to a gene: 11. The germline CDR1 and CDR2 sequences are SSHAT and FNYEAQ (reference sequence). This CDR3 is CASNPLAGDRATQYF. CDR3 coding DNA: TGTGCCAGCAACCCACTAGCGGGAGATAGGGCGACCCAGTACTTC.

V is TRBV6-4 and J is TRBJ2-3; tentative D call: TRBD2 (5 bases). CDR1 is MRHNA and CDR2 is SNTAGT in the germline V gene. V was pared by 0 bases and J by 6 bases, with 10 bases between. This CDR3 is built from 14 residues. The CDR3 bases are TGTGCCAGCAGTGACTCTGGTGGGGAGGATACGCAGTATTTT. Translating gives CASSDSGGEDTQYF.

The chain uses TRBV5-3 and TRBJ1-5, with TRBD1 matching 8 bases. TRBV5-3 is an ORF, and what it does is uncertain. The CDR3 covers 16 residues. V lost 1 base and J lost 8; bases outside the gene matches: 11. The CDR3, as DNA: TGTGCCAGAAGCTTGCATGAGTCAGGGGGCGCAAAGCCCCAGCATTTT. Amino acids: CARSLHESGGAKPQHF.

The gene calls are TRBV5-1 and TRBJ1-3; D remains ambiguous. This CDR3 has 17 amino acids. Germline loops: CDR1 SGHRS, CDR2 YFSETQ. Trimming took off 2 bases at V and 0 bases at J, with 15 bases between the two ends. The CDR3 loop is CASSLAPGSSSGNTIYF. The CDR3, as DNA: TGCGCCAGCAGCTTAGCCCCAGGCTCCAGCTCTGGAAACACCATATATTTT.